Presented here are 3 T cell receptor beta chains from one specimen sequenced in a study of blood T cell repertoires in COVID-19 (TCRdb year 2020). Library preparation employed the immunoSEQ multiplex PCR assay. TCRdb retrieved this table from immuneACCESS and kept in-frame rearrangements only. Not all clones are present; in checked studies, unresolved V genes account for under half, and no reason is known for the remainder. The sample profile shows some 48,000 clones; over 85% of them were found once. The top ten clonotypes cover more than 0.8% of the sample. The sample was peripheral blood. These receptors all come from a man aged 60-69 years with COVID-19, enrolled during active disease.

J is TRBJ2-4 and V is TRBV3-1 (or the pseudogene TRBV3-2), with D perhaps TRBD1 (6 bases). Germline lookup yields CDR1 LGHDT and CDR2 YNNKEL (reference sequence). The CDR3 is made up of 13 amino acids. Trimming took off 8 bases at V and 12 bases at J, with 20 bases between the two ends. The CDR3 loop reads CASQLSGGVAQYF. CDR3 DNA sequence: TGTGCCAGCCAACTTAGTGGGGGCGTCGCTCAGTACTTC.

This chain uses TRBV6-5 with TRBJ2-1; 8 bases line up with TRBD2. V lost 6 bases and J lost 1; bases outside the gene matches: 2. Looked up from germline, CDR1 is MNHEY and CDR2 is SVGAGI. The CDR3 runs to 14 residues. The CDR3 loop reads CASRAGESYNEQFF. Here the CDR3 DNA reads TGTGCCAGCAGAGCGGGAGAATCCTACAATGAGCAGTTCTTC.

The rearrangement links TRBV6-6 to TRBJ2-3, with 8 bases lining up with TRBD1. V lost 5 bases to trimming and J lost 6 bases; unmatched junction nucleotides: 7. This CDR3 has 14 amino acids. Germline lookup yields CDR1 MNHNY and CDR2 SVGAGI (reference sequence). DNA of the CDR3: TGTGCCAGCAGTCCGGGACAGGTGGGGGATACGCAGTATTTT. Translating it yields CASSPGQVGDTQYF.